This TCR beta chain was retrieved from a study of PD-1 blockade in classical Hodgkin lymphoma (dated by TCRdb to between 2020 and 2021). Regarding the study in general: Nivolumab dosing was 3 mg/kg intravenously every 2 weeks, continuing until either disease progression or unacceptable toxicity. The study used TCR beta sequencing and CyTOF to define a peripheral blood immune signature of response to PD-1 blockade in classical Hodgkin lymphoma. Overall results and qualifications from the work: By C4D1, a significant rise was seen in CD4+ TCR diversity but not in CD8+ TCR diversity (p=0.0027 vs p=0.16), and the rise was most apparent among complete responders (p=0.02). Diversity was lower in patients who began nivolumab less than 1 year after ASCT, so these patients were left out of later analyses to avoid confounding by immune reconstitution. Baseline TCR diversity was reported to be lower in newly diagnosed patients than in healthy donors and to be lower still in relapsed/refractory patients. The study covered only a single clinical trial cohort, and the causes of the repertoire differences, possibly disease activity or prior therapy, were still not defined. Trial patients achieving complete response had baseline diversity similar to newly diagnosed patients, whereas partial responders and progressors had significantly lower diversity.

The Qiagen DNeasy kit was used to extract genomic DNA both from unsorted PBMCs and from the negatively selected CD4+ and CD8+ fractions. TCR beta CDR3 regions were amplified by immunoSEQ multiplex PCR using primers annealing to V and J segments. A synthetic immune receptor repertoire was used to minimize amplification bias, and remaining bias was computationally removed after sequencing. In the original analysis: Repertoire diversity was quantified as the Shannon entropy index using custom Python scripts. Unsorted, CD4+ and CD8+ repertoires were examined separately, except in combined analyses, for which CD4+ and CD8+ sequences were merged in silico. Clonal expansion was defined as a frequency increase of at least 2-fold after treatment compared with C1D1, and clones undetected at baseline were assigned a pseudocount of 0.5. Singleton clones were defined as clones with 0 or 1 copy at C1D1, and non-singleton clones were defined as clones with 2 or more copies. Clones expanded in unsorted samples were annotated as CD4+, CD8+ or unknown by matching protein sequences in sorted samples from the same patient. Diversity changes from C1D1 to C4D1 were tested in paired samples using Wilcoxon tests. The table comes from immuneACCESS by way of TCRdb, which keeps in-frame sequences with V and J called. Part of the clones is missing from these tables; in studies checked, under half for an unresolved V gene and the rest for unknown reasons. V and J calls and clone size are those listed in that table; D and trimming were worked out from the DNA. Here the sample has about 97,000 clones; around four fifths occur a single time. The ten largest clones take up 9% to 15% of the sample.

Clipping removes 8 bases from V and 1 base from J, with 5 as the unmatched junction base count. There are 15 amino acids in the CDR3, from cysteine to phenylalanine inclusive. The retained sequence is limited to the CDR3, 45 bases, with the frame set at the first base. CDR1 and CDR2 were assigned from the germline V gene (reference sequence) as LNHDA and SQIVND. The time point label here, explained by the study, means: cycle 1 day 1 (C1D1), immediately before nivolumab initiation. Every trial patient had relapsed following autologous stem cell transplantation, and prior brentuximab vedotin exposure was what differed among cohorts A, B and C. The trial cohort included 55 to 65 patients with relapsed/refractory classical Hodgkin lymphoma, and each patient had a best overall response of complete response, partial response or progressive disease. Single-agent nivolumab was administered to trial patients in the multi-cohort phase II CheckMate 205 trial. An independent review committee assessed best overall response using the 2007 International Working Group response criteria. Trial PBMCs were obtained immediately prior to nivolumab initiation (C1D1) and on therapy at cycle 2 day 1 and cycle 4 day 1. Peripheral blood was collected in 8 mL Vacutainer Cell Preparation Tubes, from which PBMCs were isolated by centrifugation and then cryopreserved.

As concerns this clone: The target of this receptor is not known. The sample holds no much larger clone one base away, and base qualities are not on file.

The rearranged segments are TRBV19 and TRBJ2-5; 12 bases in the middle match TRBD2. The specimen comprised peripheral blood mononuclear cells (PBMCs), sampled at baseline. This TCR derives from a human donor with classical Hodgkin lymphoma. The CDR3 amino acid sequence is: CASGLAGSGQETQYF. The DNA reads as follows: TGTGCCAGTGGACTAGCGGGATCTGGCCAAGAGACCCAGTACTTC.